This TCR beta chain was captured in a study of read filtering for tumor transcriptome and immune sequencing. Background on the study: Transcriptome libraries were built from DNase-treated RNA.

This clonotype was recorded at least ten times. As yet, its antigen is unknown. This CDR3 comprises 16 residues. Looked up from germline, CDR1 is PRHDT and CDR2 is FYEKMQ (reference sequence). Deletions cut 0 bases from V and 0 bases from J, with 9 bases between. The library was built from roughly 400 ng RNA with molecular barcoded adaptors for alpha/delta and beta/gamma chains. Each CDR3 protein gets one entry after TCRdb re-called the reads with MiXCR. The sample records some 130,000 distinct CDR3 sequences, under 15% being singletons. Findings and caveats of the study: About four fifths of IR-seq clonotypes had a single read, yet these held 3.5% to 4.5% of reads.

Bone marrow was sampled from every patient at the time of active disease. This chain links TRBV13 with TRBJ1-5; no clear D gene. The sequenced material came from a population of CD138-negative cells sorted from bone marrow. The origin of this receptor is a donor aged 40 or over with multiple myeloma. This chain's CDR3 is CASSLGYPGSNQPQHF. The CDR3 DNA follows: TGTGCCAGCAGCTTAGGATACCCTGGTAGCAATCAGCCCCAGCATTTT.